The 8 T cell receptor beta chains listed next were all sequenced from one sample in a study of shared clonotypes between healthy human individuals. Terminally differentiated effector memory CD45RA+ cells were excluded by CCR7 positive selection of CD45RO-negative cells. Some clones are missing from TCRdb's copy, which holds only in-frame ones; the method was immunoSEQ multiplex PCR. Among about 580,000 clones, about 98% were seen once, and the ten largest hold approximately 0.33%. Specimen: naive CD8+ T cells sorted from blood. These receptors were collected from a man aged 25 to 45 in good health.

The V call is TRBV5-5, the J call TRBJ2-3, with a possible D match to TRBD1 (5 bases). The CDR3 extends over 15 amino acids. V lost 4 bases and J 2 bases, leaving 14 bases between the germline ends. Germline lookup yields CDR1 SGHKS and CDR2 YYEKEE (reference sequence). In DNA, the CDR3 is TGTGCCAGCAGCGGCAGGGATTACAACACAGATACGCAGTATTTT. Translated, it gives CASSGRDYNTDTQYF.

In its sample, this clone was seen once. This chain joins TRBV2 and TRBJ2-6; no definite D call. The CDR3 runs to 19 residues. The ends were cut back, 3 bases at V and 1 base at J, with 19 bases in the middle. Germline V gene data show CDR1 as SNHLY and CDR2 as FYNNEI. CDR3 coding DNA: TGTGCCAGCAGTGAGGTAATTGAGTGGGCGGATTCTGGGGCCAACGTCCTGACTTTC. Its translation: CASSEVIEWADSGANVLTF. The variable domain in full, completed from reference TRBV2 and TRBJ2-6, reads EPEVTQTPSHQVTQMGQEVILRCVPISNHLYFYWYRQILGQKVEFLVSFYNNEISEKSEIFDDQFSVERPDGSNFTLKIRSTKLEDSAMYFCASSEVIEWADSGANVLTFGAGSRLTVL.

The chain employs TRBV11-2 and TRBJ2-2; 10 bases fit TRBD1. CDR3 length: 15 amino acids. The trim removed 1 base at V and 5 bases at J, leaving 1 base unmatched. Per the germline V gene, CDR1 is SGHAT and CDR2 is FQNNGV. The CDR3 sequence: CASSLGTGGTGELFF. The CDR3 nucleotides read TGTGCCAGCAGCTTAGGGACAGGGGGAACCGGGGAGCTGTTTTTT.

V is TRBV10-2 and J is TRBJ2-7; tentatively, D is TRBD1 or TRBD2 (5 bases each). Germline values: CDR1 WSHSY, CDR2 SAAADI. This CDR3 region has 13 residues. Trimming cost V 3 bases and J 6 bases, with 12 bases left between them. The CDR3 bases are TGCGCCAGCAGTGATAAGTGGGGGAGCGAGCAGTACTTC. This codes for CASSDKWGSEQYF.

The chain employs TRBV28 and TRBJ1-2, with 7 bases matching TRBD1. V lost 4 bases and J lost 8; bases outside the gene matches: 10. The CDR3 has 14 amino acids. In germline, CDR1 is MDHEN, CDR2 SYDVKM. CDR3 sequence reads: CASSYTDRSHGYTF. The CDR3 bases are TGTGCCAGCAGTTACACGGACAGGAGTCACGGCTACACCTTC.

The chain is built from TRBV15 and TRBJ2-7, with a possible D match to TRBD2 (7 bases). Germline CDR1 LNHNV, CDR2 YYDKDF (reference sequence). The length of the CDR3 is 15 residues. Between the trimmed V and J ends, which lost 5 bases and 5 bases, there was a span of 19 bases. CDR3 DNA sequence: TGTGCCACCAGCTATCACGGGGGCGGGGGCGACGAGCAGTACTTC. It encodes CATSYHGGGGDEQYF.

The chain carries TRBV6-5 and TRBJ2-7, with 11 bases aligning to TRBD1. The CDR3 consists of 15 residues. Looked up from germline, CDR1 is MNHEY and CDR2 is SVGAGI. Trimming at V came to 5 bases and at J to 3 bases, leaving 6 bases not matched to a gene. CDR3 nucleotide sequence: TGTGCCAGCAGTCAAGGACAGGGGGCTATCTACGAGCAGTACTTC. Amino acid sequence: CASSQGQGAIYEQYF.

The CDR3 DNA sequence: TGTGCCAGCAGTGTCACCGGGACAGGGATCTACAATGAGCAGTTCTTC. This sequence encodes CASSVTGTGIYNEQFF. The chain carries TRBV25-1 and TRBJ2-1; 9 bases are a match to TRBD1. The CDR3 spans 16 residues. Germline CDR1 is MGHDK and CDR2 is SYGVNS. With 4 bases clipped from V and 3 bases from J, the junction kept 7 bases outside the gene matches.